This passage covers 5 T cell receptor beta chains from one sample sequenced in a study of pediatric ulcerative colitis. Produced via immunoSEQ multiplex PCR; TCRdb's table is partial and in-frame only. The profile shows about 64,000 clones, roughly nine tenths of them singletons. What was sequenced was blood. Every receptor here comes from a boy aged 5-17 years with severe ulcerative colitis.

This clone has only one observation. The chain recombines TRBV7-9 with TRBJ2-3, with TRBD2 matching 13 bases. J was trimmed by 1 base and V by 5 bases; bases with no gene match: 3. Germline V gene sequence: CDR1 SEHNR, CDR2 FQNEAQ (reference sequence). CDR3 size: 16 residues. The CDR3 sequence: CASSIGLAGGTDTQYF. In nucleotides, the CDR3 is TGTGCCAGCAGCATTGGACTAGCGGGAGGCACAGATACGCAGTATTTT.

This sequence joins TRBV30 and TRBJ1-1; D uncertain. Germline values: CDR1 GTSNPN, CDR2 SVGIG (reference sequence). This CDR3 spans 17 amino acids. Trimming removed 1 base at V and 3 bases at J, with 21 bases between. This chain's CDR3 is CAWSGRGSYVRDTEAFF. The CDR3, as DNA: TGTGCCTGGAGTGGGCGTGGATCTTATGTAAGGGACACTGAAGCTTTCTTT.

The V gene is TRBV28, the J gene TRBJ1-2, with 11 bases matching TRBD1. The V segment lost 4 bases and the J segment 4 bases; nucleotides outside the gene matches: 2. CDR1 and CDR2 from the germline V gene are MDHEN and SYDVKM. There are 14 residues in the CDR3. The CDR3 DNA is TGTGCCAGCAGTTCCGGGACAGGGGGCTATGGCTACACCTTC. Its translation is CASSSGTGGYGYTF.

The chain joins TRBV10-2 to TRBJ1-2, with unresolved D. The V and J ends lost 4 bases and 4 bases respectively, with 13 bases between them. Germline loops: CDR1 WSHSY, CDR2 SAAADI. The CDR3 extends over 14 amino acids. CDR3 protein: CASSAAPTFYGYTF. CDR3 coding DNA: TGCGCCAGCAGTGCAGCACCGACCTTCTATGGCTACACCTTC.

Written as DNA, the CDR3 is TGTGCCAGCAGCGGCTGGGCTAGTCCCTACAATGAGCAGTTCTTC. This codes for CASSGWASPYNEQFF. The rearrangement joins TRBV5-4 to TRBJ2-1; D not certain. With 4 bases removed from V and 2 bases from J, the gap between germline ends came to 13 bases. There are 15 residues in the CDR3. CDR1 and CDR2 (germline): SGHNT, YYREEE (reference sequence).